The sequence of this TCR beta chain was determined in a study of shared clonotypes between healthy human individuals. CDR1 and CDR2 (germline): LNHNV, YYDKDF (reference sequence). This CDR3 has 15 amino acids. The table came from immunoSEQ multiplex PCR; TCRdb's copy has only in-frame clones and leaves some out. The sample has around 100,000 clones; less than 80% are singletons. The sample was memory CD8+ T cells sorted from blood. Subset reported: CD45RO+ cells pooled with CCR7-negative TemRA cells. V is TRBV15 and J is TRBJ2-5, with 8 bases that match TRBD1. The J call is doubtful: the DNA matches TRBJ2-7 better. The receptor's source is a woman under 40 in good health. The CDR3 spells CATSSRADRVDEQYF. CDR3 nucleotides: TGTGCCACCAGCAGCCGGGCGGACAGGGTCGACGAGCAGTACTTC.